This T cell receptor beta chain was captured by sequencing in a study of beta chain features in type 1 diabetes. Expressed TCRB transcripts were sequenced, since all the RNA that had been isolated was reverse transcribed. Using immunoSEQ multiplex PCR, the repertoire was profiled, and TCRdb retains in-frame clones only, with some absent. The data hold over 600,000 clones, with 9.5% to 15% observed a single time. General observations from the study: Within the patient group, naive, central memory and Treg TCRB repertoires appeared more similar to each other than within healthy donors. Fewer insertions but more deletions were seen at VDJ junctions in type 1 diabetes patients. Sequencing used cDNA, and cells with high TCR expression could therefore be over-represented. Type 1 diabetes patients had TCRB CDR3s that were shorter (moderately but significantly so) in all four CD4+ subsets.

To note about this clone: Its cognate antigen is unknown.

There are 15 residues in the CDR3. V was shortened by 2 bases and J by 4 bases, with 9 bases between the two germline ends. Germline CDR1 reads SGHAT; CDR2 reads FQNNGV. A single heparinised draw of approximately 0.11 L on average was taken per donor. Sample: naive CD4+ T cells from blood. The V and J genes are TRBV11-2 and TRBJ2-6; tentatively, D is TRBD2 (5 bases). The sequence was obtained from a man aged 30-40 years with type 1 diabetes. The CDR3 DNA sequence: TGTGCCAGCAGCTTACGGGGAGTGGGGGCCAACGTCCTGACTTTC. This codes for CASSLRGVGANVLTF.